The next 19 T cell receptor beta chains were all read from a single sample in a study of radiotherapy plus CTLA-4 blockade in lung cancer. The repertoire was sequenced with immunoSEQ multiplex PCR; TCRdb's copy has only in-frame clones and lacks some. The table shows around 110,000 clones, with roughly 80% occurring only once. The material was peripheral blood, obtained from a patient treated with radiotherapy plus ipilimumab. These TCRs come from a human donor with non-small cell lung cancer that progressed on radiotherapy plus ipilimumab. Some clones in this sample may be carry-over from other donors' samples.

Points on this clone: One end of the junction is discordant with germline, which a read error may explain. This chain uses TRBV2 with TRBJ2-1, with 12 bases aligning to TRBD2. Per the germline V gene, CDR1 is SNHLY and CDR2 is FYNNEI. There are 15 residues in the CDR3. The CDR3 reads CAGSGLAGRVNEQFF. For the CDR3, the DNA is TGTGCCGGCAGCGGACTAGCGGGAAGGGTCAATGAGCAGTTCTTC.

J is TRBJ2-3 and V is TRBV11-1; a possible D gene is TRBD1 (5 bases). Germline V gene sequence: CDR1 SGHAT, CDR2 FQDESV (reference sequence). The germline V and J ends were trimmed by 1 base and 1 base, with 9 bases remaining between them. The CDR3 loop spans 15 amino acids. The CDR3 coding sequence is TGTGCCAGCAGCTTAGGACCCAGGGGCACAGATACGCAGTATTTT. It yields the protein CASSLGPRGTDTQYF.

The chain carries TRBV6-5 and TRBJ1-5; 9 nucleotides align to TRBD1. The CDR3 spans 15 residues. Germline assignment: CDR1 MNHEY and CDR2 SVGAGI. Trimming at V came to 5 bases and at J to 2 bases, leaving 4 bases not matched to a gene. Here the CDR3 reads CASSRRTGGNQPQHF. CDR3 in DNA: TGTGCCAGCAGTCGTCGGACAGGGGGCAATCAGCCCCAGCATTTT.

This clone was seen only a few times. This chain joins TRBV6-5 and TRBJ1-2; 10 nucleotides line up with TRBD1. The CDR3 sequence is 14 residues long. The J segment lost 8 bases and the V segment lost 7 bases, leaving 10 bases of the junction unmatched. Germline lookup yields CDR1 MNHEY and CDR2 SVGAGI. Here the CDR3 reads CASTPDRGRKGYTF. The CDR3 region has the DNA TGTGCCAGCACCCCCGACAGGGGGCGTAAAGGCTACACCTTC.

This chain joins TRBV9 and TRBJ2-5, with a tentative D call TRBD1 (5 bases). The CDR3 totals 13 residues. Trimming took off 1 base at V and 3 bases at J, with 7 bases between the two ends. Germline CDR1 and CDR2: SGDLS and YYNGEE. The CDR3 reads CASSVRGEETQYF. The CDR3 coding sequence is TGTGCCAGCAGCGTAAGGGGTGAAGAGACCCAGTACTTC.

The chain employs TRBV9 and TRBJ2-3, with D perhaps given as TRBD1 or TRBD2 (5 bases each). The V end was cut by 3 bases, the J end by 6 bases, with 5 bases between. Per the germline V gene, CDR1 is SGDLS and CDR2 is YYNGEE. The CDR3 consists of 11 residues. CDR3 loop: CASSGGDTQYF. CDR3 nucleotide sequence: TGTGCCAGCAGCGGGGGGGATACGCAGTATTTT.

The genes are TRBV6-5 and TRBJ1-3; D ambiguous. V lost 2 bases to trimming and J lost 0 bases, with 11 bases between them. Germline V CDR1 and CDR2: MNHEY, SVGAGI. CDR3 size: 16 residues. CDR3 protein: CASSYHQADSGNTIYF. Written as DNA, the CDR3 is TGTGCCAGCAGTTACCACCAGGCGGACTCTGGAAACACCATATATTTT.

The chain couples TRBV27 to TRBJ2-5, with 8 nucleotides matching TRBD2. Germline lookup yields CDR1 MNHEY and CDR2 SMNVEV (reference sequence). The V and J ends lost 1 base and 5 bases, in that order; junction bases with no gene match: 6. The CDR3 sequence is 15 residues long. Here the CDR3 reads CASSLYGGGRETQYF. The DNA of the CDR3 is TGTGCCAGCAGTTTATACGGGGGGGGTCGGGAGACCCAGTACTTC.

The rearrangement joins TRBV5-1 to TRBJ1-2; D unclear. Germline assignment: CDR1 SGHRS and CDR2 YFSETQ. This CDR3 is built from 14 residues. Deletions cut 3 bases from V and 0 bases from J, with 9 bases between. The CDR3 region has the DNA TGCGCCAGCAGCTCCGGGCAGCCTAACTATGGCTACACCTTC. Translated, it gives CASSSGQPNYGYTF.

The gene calls are TRBV2 and TRBJ1-5; the D is unclear. The CDR3 runs to 13 residues. The ends were cut back, 3 bases at V and 4 bases at J, with 7 bases in the middle. CDR1 and CDR2 (germline): SNHLY, FYNNEI. CDR3 DNA: TGTGCCAGCAGTGACGATGAAAATCAGCCCCAGCATTTT. It is translated as CASSDDENQPQHF.

This rearrangement joins TRBV6-5 to TRBJ1-2; perhaps TRBD1 as D (6 bases). V was pared by 0 bases and J by 7 bases, with 9 bases between. The germline gives CDR1 MNHEY, CDR2 SVGAGI. The CDR3 loop spans 13 amino acids. CDR3 nucleotides: TGTGCCAGCAGTTACTCACAGGGAGGTGGCTACACCTTC. Encoded protein: CASSYSQGGGYTF.

CDR3 protein: CASSLAGALAGELFF. As DNA, the CDR3 is TGTGCCAGCAGCTTAGCGGGGGCCCTAGCCGGGGAGCTGTTTTTT. V usage is TRBV5-4 and J usage is TRBJ2-2; TRBD2 aligns across 8 bases. The V gene's germline CDR1 is SGHNT and CDR2 YYREEE (reference sequence). J gave up 6 bases and V 2 bases, and 6 bases lay outside the gene matches. The CDR3 runs 15 residues.

This clone has a single count. This sequence joins TRBV18 and TRBJ1-1; TRBD1 might be the D (5 bases). There are 17 residues in the CDR3. Trimming pared 3 bases from V and 1 base from J, leaving 18 bases between. Germline V gene sequence: CDR1 KGHSH, CDR2 LQKENI. CDR3 amino acids: CASSPPRGDLRNTEAFF. CDR3 sequence (DNA): TGTGCCAGCTCACCGCCTAGGGGCGACCTGAGGAACACTGAAGCTTTCTTT.

Regarding this clone: The same CDR3 is also encoded by other DNA sequences in this sample. The chain has TRBV29-1 and TRBJ2-3; D is ambiguous. The germline CDR1 and CDR2 sequences are SQVTM and ANQGSEA. V lost 2 bases and J lost 0, with 3 bases in between. The CDR3 loop spans 12 amino acids. Written as DNA, the CDR3 is TGCAGCGTTGAACAGAGCACAGATACGCAGTATTTT. Protein product: CSVEQSTDTQYF.

The chain carries TRBV9 and TRBJ2-5, with D unresolved. V shed 0 bases and J shed 3 bases, with 9 bases lying between them. CDR1 is SGDLS and CDR2 is YYNGEE in the germline V gene. The CDR3 contains 14 residues. CDR3 sequence (DNA): TGTGCCAGCAGCGTAGTTCCAGAAAAAGAGACCCAGTACTTC. Protein sequence: CASSVVPEKETQYF. The full variable domain, with the rest looked up from reference TRBV9 and TRBJ2-5, is DSGVTQTPKHLITATGQRVTLRCSPRSGDLSVYWYQQSLDQGLQFLIQYYNGEERAKGNILERFSAQQFPDLHSELNLSSLELGDSALYFCASSVVPEKETQYFGPGTRLLVL.

The V gene is TRBV10-3, the J gene TRBJ2-1; D uncertain. This CDR3 is 12 amino acids long. The germline gives CDR1 ENHRY, CDR2 SYGVKD. Trimming took 1 base from V and 10 from J, leaving 8 bases between them. The CDR3 protein is CAISEFQQEQFF. In nucleotides, the CDR3 is TGTGCCATCAGTGAGTTCCAACAGGAGCAGTTCTTC.

The chain has TRBV29-1 and TRBJ1-2; TRBD1 agrees at 7 bases. Germline V gene lookup returns CDR1 SQVTM and CDR2 ANQGSEA. The CDR3 sequence is 15 residues long. V trimming: 7 bases; J trimming: 7 bases; junction bases outside the gene matches: 18. The CDR3 coding sequence is TGCAGCGCTATAGGGGGCCAAGGGGGCGCCGGTGGCTACACCTTC. It encodes CSAIGGQGGAGGYTF.

The chain uses TRBV5-1 and TRBJ2-1; D possibly matches TRBD1 or TRBD2 (5 bases each). Germline loops: CDR1 SGHRS, CDR2 YFSETQ. Trimming left V 2 bases short and J 7 bases short, with 13 bases between. The CDR3 length is 14 residues. The CDR3, as DNA: TGCGCCAGCAGCTTCGGCAGGGAGAGGAATGAGCAGTTCTTC. It yields the protein CASSFGRERNEQFF.

The rearrangement links TRBV11-2 to TRBJ2-7; D gene unclear. The CDR3 runs 14 residues. Germline assignment: CDR1 SGHAT and CDR2 FQNNGV. V gave up 4 bases and J gave up 2 bases, with 12 bases separating them. CDR3 nucleotide sequence: TGTGCCAGCAGCTCGGACGTCTGGGCCTACGAGCAGTACTTC. Its translation: CASSSDVWAYEQYF.